This TCR beta chain was retrieved from a study of T cell clones after liver transplantation. Study overall: Subjects received no induction therapy and standard immunosuppression until randomization at 12-24 months post-transplant. Study-wide points: Conclusions were preliminary, with small, heterogeneous patient groups.

TCRdb's table, derived via immunoSEQ multiplex PCR, lists solely in-frame clones and lacks some. The sample includes roughly 120,000 clones, 90% of them seen just once. The CDR3 consists of 15 residues. Trimming shortened V by 0 bases and J by 3 bases, and 9 bases separated the two germline ends. The germline V gene encodes CDR1 MNHNY and CDR2 SVGAGI (reference sequence). With respect to this clone: The antigen is unknown.

The source was CD4+ T cells from blood, collected 12 months after liver transplant. The chain joins TRBV6-6 to TRBJ1-5; possible D gene TRBD1, 6 bases. The TCR comes from a human patient who received a liver transplant. Some of the T cells might come from the graft donor. The DNA for the CDR3 is TGTGCCAGCAGTTACTCGGCGGGGGCCAATCAGCCCCAGCATTTT. It translates to CASSYSAGANQPQHF.